The rows below give T cell receptor beta chains drawn from one sample of a study of T cells in localized non-small cell lung cancer. Sequencing was performed with immunoSEQ multiplex PCR; in TCRdb, only in-frame clones are kept and a portion is missing. Of about 60,000 clones in the sample, approximately 87% are singletons; the top ten hold 1.5% to 2%. The sequencing used peripheral blood, collected before any cancer treatment. The receptor set was obtained from a woman between 35 and 70 years old with stage I lung adenocarcinoma. The CDR3 runs from the conserved cysteine through the conserved F or W. The D gene is left open where the match is weak. Some rows mark clone size as missing; the rest say once, few, many or name a class of expanded clone.

abundance | d_gene | j_gene | v_gene | CDR3aa | CDR3nt
once | NA | TRBJ2-7 | TRBV7-9 | CASSLAAGGQYF | TGTGCCAGCAGCTTAGCGGCAGGAGGGCAGTACTTC
NA | TRBD1 | TRBJ1-5 | TRBV30 | CAWSTGGSSNQPQHF | TGTGCCTGGAGCACAGGGGGCAGTAGCAATCAGCCCCAGCATTTT
once | NA | TRBJ1-6 | TRBV25-1 | CASSESGFSPLHF | TGTGCCAGCAGTGAATCAGGGTTTTCACCCCTCCACTTT
NA | NA | TRBJ1-1 | TRBV10-3 | CAIKQGIEAFF | TGTGCCATTAAACAGGGAATTGAAGCTTTCTTT
NA | TRBD2 | TRBJ2-5 | TRBV5-4 | CASSFAGGRGETQYF | TGTGCCAGCAGCTTTGCGGGGGGGCGCGGAGAGACCCAGTACTTC
NA | TRBD2 | TRBJ2-7 | TRBV10-3 | CAIRPHYLLAGYSYEQYF | TGTGCCATCAGACCTCACTACCTCCTAGCGGGTTACTCCTACGAGCAGTACTTC
NA | NA | TRBJ2-7 | TRBV9 | CASSVGDYTYEQYF | TGTGCCAGCAGCGTAGGAGACTATACCTACGAGCAGTACTTC
NA | NA | TRBJ1-4 | TRBV21-1 | CASSKGEANEKLFF | TGTGCCAGCAGCAAAGGGGAGGCTAATGAAAAACTGTTTTTT
NA | NA | TRBJ2-7 | TRBV6-1 | CASSDLAYEQYF | TGTGCCAGCAGTGACCTTGCCTACGAGCAGTACTTC
NA | NA | TRBJ1-4 | TRBV7-9 | CASSLVSGDEKLFF | TGTGCCAGCAGCTTAGTCTCCGGGGATGAAAAACTGTTTTTT
NA | TRBD1 | TRBJ1-1 | TRBV18 | CASSPSTGGTEAFF | TGTGCCAGCTCACCTTCGACAGGGGGCACTGAAGCTTTCTTT
NA | NA | TRBJ1-4 | TRBV6-1 | CASTLAAEKLFF | TGTGCCAGCACGTTGGCAGCCGAAAAACTGTTTTTT
NA | TRBD1 | TRBJ2-3 | TRBV7-9 | CASSSLRGSSTDTQYF | TGTGCCAGCAGCTCCCTCAGGGGGTCCTCAACAGATACGCAGTATTTT
NA | TRBD2 | TRBJ2-7 | TRBV28 | CASSLQPGLAAYEQYF | TGTGCCAGCAGTTTACAACCGGGACTAGCGGCTTACGAGCAGTACTTC
NA | TRBD2 | TRBJ2-1 | TRBV15 | CATSRELAGINEQFF | TGTGCCACCAGCAGAGAACTAGCGGGGATTAATGAGCAGTTCTTC
NA | NA | TRBJ1-5 | TRBV29-1 | CSVGVGEQPQHF | TGCAGCGTTGGAGTCGGGGAACAGCCCCAGCATTTT
NA | NA | TRBJ1-6 | TRBV2 | CASWANRYNSPLHF | TGTGCCAGCTGGGCCAACCGGTATAATTCACCCCTCCACTTT
NA | NA | TRBJ2-2 | TRBV9 | CASSLPTGELFF | TGTGCCAGCAGCCTCCCGACCGGGGAGCTGTTTTTT
once | NA | TRBJ1-2 | TRBV29-1 | CSVEVLVGAAYGYTF | TGCAGCGTTGAAGTCCTAGTCGGGGCAGCTTATGGCTACACCTTC
NA | NA | TRBJ1-3 | TRBV9 | CASSVTASFSGNTIYF | TGTGCCAGCAGCGTAACCGCGTCATTCTCTGGAAACACCATATATTTT
NA | NA | TRBJ1-2 | TRBV27 | CASSPRDGTNYGYTF | TGTGCCAGCAGTCCCCGGGACGGTACTAACTATGGCTACACCTTC
NA | NA | TRBJ2-1 | TRBV28 | CASSLSVNEQFF | TGTGCCAGCAGTCTTAGCGTCAATGAGCAGTTCTTC
NA | NA | TRBJ2-6 | TRBV19 | CASYAASSGANVLTF | TGTGCCAGTTACGCGGCTTCCTCTGGGGCCAACGTCCTGACTTTC
few | NA | TRBJ2-3 | TRBV2 | CASTLSGGTDTQYF | TGTGCCAGCACCCTATCTGGGGGCACAGATACGCAGTATTTT
NA | NA | TRBJ2-3 | TRBV5-4 | CASGGRDTDTQYF | TGTGCCAGCGGGGGTAGGGACACAGATACGCAGTATTTT